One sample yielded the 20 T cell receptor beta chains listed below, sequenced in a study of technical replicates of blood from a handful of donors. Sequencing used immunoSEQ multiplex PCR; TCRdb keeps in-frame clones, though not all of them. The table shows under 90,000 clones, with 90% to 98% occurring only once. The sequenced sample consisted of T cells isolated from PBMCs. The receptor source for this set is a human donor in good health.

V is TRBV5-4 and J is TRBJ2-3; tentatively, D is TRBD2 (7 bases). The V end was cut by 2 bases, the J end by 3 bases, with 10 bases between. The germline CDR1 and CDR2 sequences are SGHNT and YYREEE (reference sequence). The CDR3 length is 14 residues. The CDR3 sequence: CASSFKGGTDTQYF. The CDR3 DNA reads TGTGCCAGCAGCTTTAAGGGGGGGACAGATACGCAGTATTTT.

The CDR3 coding sequence is TGCGCCAGCAGCGGGACTAGCGGTACCAATGAGCAGTTCTTC. Its translation is CASSGTSGTNEQFF. The gene calls are TRBV10-2 and TRBJ2-1; TRBD2 aligns across 11 bases. The CDR3 contains 14 residues. Looked up from germline, CDR1 is WSHSY and CDR2 is SAAADI. Losses at the gene ends were 6 bases for V and 6 bases for J; bases not matched to a gene: 4.

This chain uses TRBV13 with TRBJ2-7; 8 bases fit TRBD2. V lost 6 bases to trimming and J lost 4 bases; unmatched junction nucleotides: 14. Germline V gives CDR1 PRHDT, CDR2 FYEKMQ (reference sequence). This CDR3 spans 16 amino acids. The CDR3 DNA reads TGTGCCAGCAGTTCCCTCGGGACTAGGGTCGGATACGAGCAGTACTTC. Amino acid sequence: CASSSLGTRVGYEQYF.

The CDR3 is CASTQLAGGNTGELFF. CDR3 DNA: TGCGCCAGCACCCAACTAGCGGGGGGGAACACCGGGGAGCTGTTTTTT. The V and J genes are TRBV5-1 and TRBJ2-2; TRBD2 agrees at 12 bases. The CDR3 runs 16 residues. Germline V gives CDR1 SGHRS, CDR2 YFSETQ. Trimming took 6 bases from V and 1 from J; bases not matched to a gene: 4.

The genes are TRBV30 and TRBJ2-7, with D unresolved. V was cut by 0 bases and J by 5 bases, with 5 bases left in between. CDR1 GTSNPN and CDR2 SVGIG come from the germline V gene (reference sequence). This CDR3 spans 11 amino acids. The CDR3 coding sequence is TGTGCCTGGAGTGTAGTAGACGAGCAGTACTTC. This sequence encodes CAWSVVDEQYF. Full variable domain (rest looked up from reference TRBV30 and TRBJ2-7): SQTIHQWPATLVQPVGSPLSLECTVEGTSNPNLYWYRQAAGRGLQLLFYSVGIGQISSEVPQNLSASRPQDRQFILSSKKLLLSDSGFYLCAWSVVDEQYFGPGTRLTVT.

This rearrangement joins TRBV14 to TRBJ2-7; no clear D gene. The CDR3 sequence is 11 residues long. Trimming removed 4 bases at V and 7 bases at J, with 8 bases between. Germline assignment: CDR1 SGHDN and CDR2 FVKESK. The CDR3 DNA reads TGTGCCAGCAGCCTCTCCTTTGAGCAGTACTTC. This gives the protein CASSLSFEQYF.

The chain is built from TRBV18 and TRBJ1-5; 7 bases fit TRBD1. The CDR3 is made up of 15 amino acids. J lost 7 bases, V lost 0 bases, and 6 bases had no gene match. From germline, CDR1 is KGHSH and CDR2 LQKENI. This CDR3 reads CASSPPQGTRQPQHF. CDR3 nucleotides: TGTGCCAGCTCACCACCACAGGGGACTCGCCAGCCCCAGCATTTT.

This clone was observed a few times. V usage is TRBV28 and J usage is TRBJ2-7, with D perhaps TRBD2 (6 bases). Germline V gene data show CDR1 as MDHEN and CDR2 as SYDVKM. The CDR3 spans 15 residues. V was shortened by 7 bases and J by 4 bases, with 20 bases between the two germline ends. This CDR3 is CASTKGLPVIYEQYF. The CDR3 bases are TGTGCCAGCACAAAGGGACTCCCCGTTATATACGAGCAGTACTTC.

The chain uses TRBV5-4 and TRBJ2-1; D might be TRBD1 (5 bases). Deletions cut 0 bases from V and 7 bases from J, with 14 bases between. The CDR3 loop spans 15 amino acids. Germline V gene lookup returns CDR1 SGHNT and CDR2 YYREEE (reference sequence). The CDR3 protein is CASSLDRLRGNEQFF. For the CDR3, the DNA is TGTGCCAGCAGCTTGGACAGGCTAAGGGGAAATGAGCAGTTCTTC.

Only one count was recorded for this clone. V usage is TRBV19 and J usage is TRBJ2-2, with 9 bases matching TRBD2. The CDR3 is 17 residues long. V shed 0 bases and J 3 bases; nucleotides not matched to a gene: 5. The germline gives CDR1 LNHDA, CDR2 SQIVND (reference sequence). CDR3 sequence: CASSIEAAGGYTGELFF. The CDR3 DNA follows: TGTGCCAGTAGTATAGAAGCAGCGGGGGGATACACCGGGGAGCTGTTTTTT.

The CDR3 sequence is CASSLKQGYTEAFF. In DNA, the CDR3 is TGCGCCAGCAGCTTGAAACAGGGGTACACTGAAGCTTTCTTT. This chain links TRBV5-1 with TRBJ1-1, with 7 bases matching TRBD1. The V segment lost 1 base and the J segment 3 bases; nucleotides outside the gene matches: 3. The CDR3 length is 14 residues. Germline V CDR1 and CDR2: SGHRS, YFSETQ.

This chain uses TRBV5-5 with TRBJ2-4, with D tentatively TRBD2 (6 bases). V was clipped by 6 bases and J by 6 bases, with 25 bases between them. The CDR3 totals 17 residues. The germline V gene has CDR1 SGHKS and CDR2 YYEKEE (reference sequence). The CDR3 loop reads CASNLGGLSGVGNIQYF. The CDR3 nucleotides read TGTGCCAGCAACCTGGGGGGTCTCTCGGGAGTGGGAAACATTCAGTACTTC. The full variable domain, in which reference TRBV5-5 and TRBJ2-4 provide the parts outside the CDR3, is DAGVTQSPTHLIKTRGQQVTLRCSPISGHKSVSWYQQVLGQGPQFIFQYYEKEERGRGNFPDRFSARQFPNYSSELNVNALLLGDSALYLCASNLGGLSGVGNIQYFGAGTRLSVL.

The CDR3 region has the DNA TGTGCCAGCAGCTTAGCAACAGGCGGAGGGGCCCAGTACTTC. Residues: CASSLATGGGAQYF. The gene calls are TRBV13 and TRBJ2-5, with D possibly TRBD2 on 6 matching bases. V was trimmed by 1 base and J by 9 bases, leaving 15 bases between them. The CDR3 is made up of 14 amino acids. Germline lookup yields CDR1 PRHDT and CDR2 FYEKMQ (reference sequence).

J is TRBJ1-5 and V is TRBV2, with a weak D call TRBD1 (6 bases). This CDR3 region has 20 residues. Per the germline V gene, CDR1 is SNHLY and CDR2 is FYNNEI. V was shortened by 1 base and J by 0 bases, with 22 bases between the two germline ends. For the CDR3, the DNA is TGTGCCAGCAGTGAAGGGGACATCAACCTGAGGGGTTATAGCAATCAGCCCCAGCATTTT. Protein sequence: CASSEGDINLRGYSNQPQHF.

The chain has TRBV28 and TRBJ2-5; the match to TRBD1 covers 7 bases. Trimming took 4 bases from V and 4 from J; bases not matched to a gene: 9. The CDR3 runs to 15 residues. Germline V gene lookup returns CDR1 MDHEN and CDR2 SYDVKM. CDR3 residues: CASSSRDSLRETQYF. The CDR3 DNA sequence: TGTGCCAGCAGTTCCCGGGACAGTCTCCGAGAGACCCAGTACTTC.

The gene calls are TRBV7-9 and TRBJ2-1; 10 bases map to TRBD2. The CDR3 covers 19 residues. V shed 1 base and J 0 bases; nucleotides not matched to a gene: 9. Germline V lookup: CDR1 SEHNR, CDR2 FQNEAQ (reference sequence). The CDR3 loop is CASSLDTSGTSSSYNEQFF. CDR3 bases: TGTGCCAGCAGCTTAGACACTAGCGGGACCTCGAGCTCCTACAATGAGCAGTTCTTC.

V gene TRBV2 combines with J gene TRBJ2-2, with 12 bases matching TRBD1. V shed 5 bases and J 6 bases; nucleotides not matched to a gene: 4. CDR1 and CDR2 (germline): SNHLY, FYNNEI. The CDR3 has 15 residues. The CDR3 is CASSLGQGAAGELFF. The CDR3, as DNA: TGTGCCAGCAGTCTGGGACAGGGGGCTGCCGGGGAGCTGTTTTTT.

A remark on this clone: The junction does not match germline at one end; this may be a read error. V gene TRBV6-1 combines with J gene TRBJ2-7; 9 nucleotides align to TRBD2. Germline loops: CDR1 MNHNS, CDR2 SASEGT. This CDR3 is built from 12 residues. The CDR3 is CASSRTSARLDF. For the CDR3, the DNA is TGTGCCAGCAGCCGGACTAGCGCGCGTTTGGACTTC.

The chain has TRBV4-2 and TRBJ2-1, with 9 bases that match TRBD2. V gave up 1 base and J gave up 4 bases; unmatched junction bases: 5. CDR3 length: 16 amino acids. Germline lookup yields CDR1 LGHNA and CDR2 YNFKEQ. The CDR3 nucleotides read TGTGCCAGCAGCCAAGTTTCGCTAGCGGGGTACAATGAGCAGTTCTTC. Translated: CASSQVSLAGYNEQFF.

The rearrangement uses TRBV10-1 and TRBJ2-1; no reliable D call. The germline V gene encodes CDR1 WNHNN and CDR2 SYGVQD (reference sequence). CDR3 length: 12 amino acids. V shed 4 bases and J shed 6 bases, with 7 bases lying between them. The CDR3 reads CASSGSGNEQFF. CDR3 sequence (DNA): TGCGCCAGCAGTGGTTCCGGCAATGAGCAGTTCTTC.